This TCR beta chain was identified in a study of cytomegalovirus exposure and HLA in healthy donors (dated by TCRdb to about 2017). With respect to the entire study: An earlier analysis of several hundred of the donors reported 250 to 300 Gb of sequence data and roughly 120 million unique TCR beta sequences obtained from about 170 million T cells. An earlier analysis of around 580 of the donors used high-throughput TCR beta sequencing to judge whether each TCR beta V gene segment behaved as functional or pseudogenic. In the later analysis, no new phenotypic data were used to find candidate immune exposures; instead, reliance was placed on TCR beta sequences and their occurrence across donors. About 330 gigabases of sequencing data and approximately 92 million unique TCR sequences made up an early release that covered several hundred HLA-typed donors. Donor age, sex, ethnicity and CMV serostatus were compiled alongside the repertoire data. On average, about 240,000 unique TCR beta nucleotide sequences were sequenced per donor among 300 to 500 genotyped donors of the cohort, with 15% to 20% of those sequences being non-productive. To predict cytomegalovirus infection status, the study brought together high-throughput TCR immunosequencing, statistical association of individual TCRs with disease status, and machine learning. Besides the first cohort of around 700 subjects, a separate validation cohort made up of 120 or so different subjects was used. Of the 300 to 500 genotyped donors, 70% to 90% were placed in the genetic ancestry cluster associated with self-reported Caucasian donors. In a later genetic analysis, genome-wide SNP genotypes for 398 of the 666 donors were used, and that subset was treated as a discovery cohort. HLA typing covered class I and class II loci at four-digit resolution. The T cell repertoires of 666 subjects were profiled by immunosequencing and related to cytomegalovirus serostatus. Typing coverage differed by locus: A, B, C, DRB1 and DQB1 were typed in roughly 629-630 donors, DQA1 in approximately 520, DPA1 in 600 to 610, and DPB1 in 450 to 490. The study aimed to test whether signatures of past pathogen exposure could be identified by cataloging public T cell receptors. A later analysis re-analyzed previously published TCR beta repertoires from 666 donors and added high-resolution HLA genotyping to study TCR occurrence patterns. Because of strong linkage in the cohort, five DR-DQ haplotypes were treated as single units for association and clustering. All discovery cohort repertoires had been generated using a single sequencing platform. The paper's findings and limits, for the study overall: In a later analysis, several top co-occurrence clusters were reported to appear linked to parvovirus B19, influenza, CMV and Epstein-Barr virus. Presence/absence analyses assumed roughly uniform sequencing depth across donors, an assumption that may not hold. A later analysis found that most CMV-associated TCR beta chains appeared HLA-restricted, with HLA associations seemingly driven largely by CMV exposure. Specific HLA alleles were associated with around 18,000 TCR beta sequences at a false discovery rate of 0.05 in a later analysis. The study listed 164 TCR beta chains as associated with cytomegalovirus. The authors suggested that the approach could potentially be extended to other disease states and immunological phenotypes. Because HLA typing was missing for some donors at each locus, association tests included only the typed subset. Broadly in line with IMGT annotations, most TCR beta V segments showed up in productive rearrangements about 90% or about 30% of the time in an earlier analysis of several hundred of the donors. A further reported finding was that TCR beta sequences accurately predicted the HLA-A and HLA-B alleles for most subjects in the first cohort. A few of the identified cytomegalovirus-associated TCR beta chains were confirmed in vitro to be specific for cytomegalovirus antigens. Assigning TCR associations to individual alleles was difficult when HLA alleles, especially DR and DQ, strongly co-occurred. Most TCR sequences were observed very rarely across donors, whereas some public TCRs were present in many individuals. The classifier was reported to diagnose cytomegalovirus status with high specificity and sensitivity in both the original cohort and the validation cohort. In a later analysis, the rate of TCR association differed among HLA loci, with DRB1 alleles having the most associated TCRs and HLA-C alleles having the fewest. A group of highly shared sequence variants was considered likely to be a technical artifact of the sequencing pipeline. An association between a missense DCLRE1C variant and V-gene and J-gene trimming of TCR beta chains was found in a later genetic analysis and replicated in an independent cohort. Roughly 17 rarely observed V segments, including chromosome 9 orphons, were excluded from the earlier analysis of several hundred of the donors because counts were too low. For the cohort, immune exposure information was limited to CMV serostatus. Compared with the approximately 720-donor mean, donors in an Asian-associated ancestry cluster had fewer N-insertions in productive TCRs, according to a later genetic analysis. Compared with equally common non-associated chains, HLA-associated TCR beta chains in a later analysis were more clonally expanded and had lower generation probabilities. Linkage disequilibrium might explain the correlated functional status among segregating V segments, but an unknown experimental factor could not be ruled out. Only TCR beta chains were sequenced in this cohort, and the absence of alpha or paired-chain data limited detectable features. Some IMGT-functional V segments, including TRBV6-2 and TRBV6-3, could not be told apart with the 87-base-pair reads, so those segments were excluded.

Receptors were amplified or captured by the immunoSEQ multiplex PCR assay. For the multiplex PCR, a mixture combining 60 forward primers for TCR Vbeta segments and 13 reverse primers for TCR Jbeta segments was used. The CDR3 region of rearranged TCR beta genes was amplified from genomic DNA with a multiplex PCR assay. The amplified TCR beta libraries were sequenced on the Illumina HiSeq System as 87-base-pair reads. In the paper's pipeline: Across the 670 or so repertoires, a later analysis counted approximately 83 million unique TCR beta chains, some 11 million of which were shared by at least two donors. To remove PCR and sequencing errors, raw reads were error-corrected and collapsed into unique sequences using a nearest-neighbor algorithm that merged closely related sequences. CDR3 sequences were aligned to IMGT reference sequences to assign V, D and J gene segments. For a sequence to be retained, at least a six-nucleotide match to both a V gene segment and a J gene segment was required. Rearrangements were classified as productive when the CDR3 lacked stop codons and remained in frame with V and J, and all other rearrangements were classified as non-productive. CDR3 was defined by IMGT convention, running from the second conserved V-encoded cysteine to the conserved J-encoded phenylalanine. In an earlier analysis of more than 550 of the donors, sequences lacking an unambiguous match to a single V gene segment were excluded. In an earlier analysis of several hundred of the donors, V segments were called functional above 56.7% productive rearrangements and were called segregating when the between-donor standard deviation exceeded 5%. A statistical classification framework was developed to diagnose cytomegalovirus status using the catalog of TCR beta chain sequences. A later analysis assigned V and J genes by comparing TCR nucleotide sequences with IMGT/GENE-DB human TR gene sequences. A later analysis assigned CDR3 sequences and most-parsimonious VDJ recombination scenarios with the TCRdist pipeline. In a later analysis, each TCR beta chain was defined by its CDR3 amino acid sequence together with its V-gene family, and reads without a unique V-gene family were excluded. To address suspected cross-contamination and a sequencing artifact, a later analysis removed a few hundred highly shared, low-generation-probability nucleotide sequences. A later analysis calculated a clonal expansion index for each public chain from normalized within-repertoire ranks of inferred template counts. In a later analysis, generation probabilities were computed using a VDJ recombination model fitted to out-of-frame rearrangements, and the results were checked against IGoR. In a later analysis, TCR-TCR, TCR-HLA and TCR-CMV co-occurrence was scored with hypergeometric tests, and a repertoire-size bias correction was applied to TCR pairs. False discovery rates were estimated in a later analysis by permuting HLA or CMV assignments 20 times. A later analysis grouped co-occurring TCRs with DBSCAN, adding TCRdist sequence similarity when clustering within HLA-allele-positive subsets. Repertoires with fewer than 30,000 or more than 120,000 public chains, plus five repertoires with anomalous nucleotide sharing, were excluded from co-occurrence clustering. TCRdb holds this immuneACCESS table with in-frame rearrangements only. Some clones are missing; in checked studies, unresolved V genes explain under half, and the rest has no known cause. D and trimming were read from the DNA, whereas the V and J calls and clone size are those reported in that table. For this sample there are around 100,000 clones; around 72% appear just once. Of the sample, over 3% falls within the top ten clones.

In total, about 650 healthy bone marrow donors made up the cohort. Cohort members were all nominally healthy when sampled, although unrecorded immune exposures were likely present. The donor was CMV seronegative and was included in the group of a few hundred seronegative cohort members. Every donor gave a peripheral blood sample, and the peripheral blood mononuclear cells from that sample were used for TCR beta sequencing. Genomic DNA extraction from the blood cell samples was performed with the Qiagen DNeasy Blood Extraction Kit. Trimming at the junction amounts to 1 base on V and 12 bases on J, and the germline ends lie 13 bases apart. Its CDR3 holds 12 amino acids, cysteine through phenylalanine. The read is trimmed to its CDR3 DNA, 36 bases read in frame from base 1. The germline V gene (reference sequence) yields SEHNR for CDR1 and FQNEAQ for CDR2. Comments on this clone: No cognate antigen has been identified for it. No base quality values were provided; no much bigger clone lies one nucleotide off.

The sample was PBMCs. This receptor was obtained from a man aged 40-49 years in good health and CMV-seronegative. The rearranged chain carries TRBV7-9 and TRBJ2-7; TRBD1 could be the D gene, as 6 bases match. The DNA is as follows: TGTGCCAGCAGCTTAGAGGCGGCAGGGGCGTACTTC. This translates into CASSLEAAGAYF. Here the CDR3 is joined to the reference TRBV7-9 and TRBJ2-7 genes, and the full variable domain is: DTGVSQNPRHKITKRGQNVTFRCDPISEHNRLYWYRQTLGQGPEFLTYFQNEAQLEKSRLLSDRFSAERPKGSFSTLEIQRTEQGDSAMYLCASSLEAAGAYFGPGTRLTVT.